This T cell receptor beta chain originates from a study of CD8 T cells in Susac syndrome. The study sequenced TCR beta in blood CD8+ and CD4+ T cells. This CDR3 is built from 16 residues. Trimming cost V 6 bases and J 5 bases; bases outside gene matches: 11. Germline CDR1 is KGHSH and CDR2 is LQKENI. Random-hexamer reverse transcription was applied to about 0.45 to 1 ug RNA. TCRdb used MiXCR to reprocess the immunoSEQ multiplex PCR reads, holding one entry per CDR3 protein. The data show roughly 140,000 distinct CDR3 sequences, about 94% seen once. The sample taken for sequencing was CD8+ T cells from PBMCs. The chain combines TRBV18 with TRBJ2-3, with 10 bases fitting TRBD1. This clonotype was obtained from a human donor in good health. The CDR3 DNA reads as TGTGCCAGCTCGCCGGGGGACAGGGGATATTTAGATACGCAGTATTTT. This sequence encodes CASSPGDRGYLDTQYF.